These T cell receptor beta chains were read from a single sample in a study of PD-1 blockade in classical Hodgkin lymphoma. This table comes from immunoSEQ multiplex PCR, and its TCRdb copy is limited to in-frame clones, with some not included. The sample includes some 28,000 clones, approximately 89% of them seen just once. The sequencing sample was made of peripheral blood mononuclear cells (PBMCs). Receptors originate from a human donor with classical Hodgkin lymphoma. Both conserved end residues are part of each CDR3. D genes are given only for firm matches. Some rows mark clone size as missing; the rest say once, few, many or name a class of expanded clone.

j_gene: TRBJ1-2
abundance: NA
len: 14
d_gene: TRBD1
v_gene: TRBV30
CDR3aa: CAWAGTDTNYGYTF
CDR3nt: TGTGCCTGGGCTGGGACAGATACTAACTATGGCTACACCTTC

j_gene: TRBJ2-2
abundance: NA
len: 16
d_gene: TRBD2
v_gene: TRBV7-6
CDR3aa: CASSAGGAGDPGELFF
CDR3nt: TGTGCCAGCAGCGCCGGGGGGGCGGGAGATCCCGGGGAGCTGTTTTTT

j_gene: TRBJ1-5
abundance: NA
len: 16
d_gene: TRBD1
v_gene: TRBV6-4
CDR3aa: CASSARGTGLHQPQHF
CDR3nt: TGTGCCAGCAGTGCCCGCGGGACAGGGTTACATCAGCCCCAGCATTTT

j_gene: TRBJ1-1
abundance: NA
len: 14
d_gene: NA
v_gene: TRBV5-4
CDR3aa: CASSLDSRTTEAFF
CDR3nt: TGTGCCAGCAGCTTGGACAGCCGAACGACTGAAGCTTTCTTT

j_gene: TRBJ2-7
abundance: NA
len: 15
d_gene: TRBD2
v_gene: TRBV18
CDR3aa: CASSPRTSGSYEQYF
CDR3nt: TGTGCCAGCTCACCACGGACTAGCGGGAGTTACGAGCAGTACTTC

j_gene: TRBJ1-4
abundance: NA
len: 15
d_gene: NA
v_gene: TRBV5-1
CDR3aa: CASSLGSRSNEKLFF
CDR3nt: TGCGCCAGCAGCTTGGGGTCGAGAAGTAATGAAAAACTGTTTTTT

j_gene: TRBJ2-7
abundance: NA
len: 13
d_gene: NA
v_gene: TRBV6-1
CDR3aa: CASGSGTSYEQYF
CDR3nt: TGTGCCAGCGGATCCGGGACATCTTACGAGCAGTACTTC

j_gene: TRBJ2-4
abundance: NA
len: 15
d_gene: NA
v_gene: TRBV30
CDR3aa: CAWSGVALSKNIQYF
CDR3nt: TGTGCCTGGAGTGGGGTAGCATTATCCAAAAACATTCAGTACTTC

j_gene: TRBJ2-5
abundance: NA
len: 16
d_gene: NA
v_gene: TRBV28
CDR3aa: CASSQTRWGAGETQYF
CDR3nt: TGTGCCAGCAGTCAGACCAGATGGGGGGCCGGTGAGACCCAGTACTTC

j_gene: TRBJ2-5
abundance: once
len: 16
d_gene: NA
v_gene: TRBV7-2
CDR3aa: CASSWGASQGGETQYF
CDR3nt: TGTGCCAGCAGCTGGGGGGCCAGTCAGGGAGGAGAGACCCAGTACTTC

j_gene: TRBJ2-3
abundance: NA
len: 14
d_gene: TRBD2
v_gene: TRBV7-2
CDR3aa: CASSLLAGIDTQYF
CDR3nt: TGTGCCAGCAGCTTACTAGCGGGAATAGATACGCAGTATTTT

j_gene: TRBJ1-3
abundance: NA
len: 15
d_gene: TRBD1
v_gene: TRBV19
CDR3aa: CASTWDRTSGNTIYF
CDR3nt: TGTGCCAGTACCTGGGACAGGACCTCTGGAAACACCATATATTTT

j_gene: TRBJ2-1
abundance: NA
len: 15
d_gene: TRBD1
v_gene: TRBV6-5
CDR3aa: CASTVDRDSYNEQFF
CDR3nt: TGTGCCAGCACCGTGGACAGGGACTCCTACAATGAGCAGTTCTTC

j_gene: TRBJ2-3
abundance: NA
len: 15
d_gene: TRBD2
v_gene: TRBV28
CDR3aa: CASSLGSGNTDTQYF
CDR3nt: TGTGCCAGCAGTTTAGGTAGCGGGAACACAGATACGCAGTATTTT

j_gene: TRBJ2-6
abundance: NA
len: 18
d_gene: TRBD1
v_gene: TRBV7-2
CDR3aa: CASSSGQVPQRRANVLTF
CDR3nt: TGTGCCAGCAGCTCCGGACAGGTTCCCCAACGTAGGGCCAACGTCCTGACTTTC

j_gene: TRBJ2-1
abundance: NA
len: 16
d_gene: TRBD2
v_gene: TRBV4-3
CDR3aa: CASSWTSGRAWNEQFF
CDR3nt: TGCGCCAGCAGCTGGACTAGCGGGAGGGCCTGGAATGAGCAGTTCTTC

j_gene: TRBJ2-2
abundance: NA
len: 16
d_gene: TRBD2
v_gene: TRBV11-2
CDR3aa: CASSSRLAGRPGELFF
CDR3nt: TGTGCCAGCAGCTCCCGACTAGCGGGAAGACCCGGGGAGCTGTTTTTT

j_gene: TRBJ1-1
abundance: NA
len: 13
d_gene: NA
v_gene: TRBV6-1
CDR3aa: CASRSDSLAEAFF
CDR3nt: TGTGCCAGCAGGTCGGACAGTCTTGCTGAAGCTTTCTTT

j_gene: TRBJ2-3
abundance: NA
len: 15
d_gene: NA
v_gene: TRBV7-6
CDR3aa: CASSLGVAAADTQYF
CDR3nt: TGTGCCAGCAGCTTAGGGGTAGCAGCGGCAGATACGCAGTATTTT

j_gene: TRBJ2-5
abundance: NA
len: 16
d_gene: TRBD2
v_gene: TRBV5-5
CDR3aa: CASSLGLAATQETQYF
CDR3nt: TGTGCCAGCAGCTTGGGACTAGCGGCCACCCAAGAGACCCAGTACTTC

j_gene: TRBJ1-2
abundance: NA
len: 14
d_gene: TRBD1
v_gene: TRBV5-1
CDR3aa: CASSAQGANYGYTF
CDR3nt: TGCGCCAGCAGCGCCCAGGGGGCGAACTATGGCTACACCTTC

j_gene: TRBJ1-1
abundance: once
len: 13
d_gene: NA
v_gene: TRBV5-4
CDR3aa: CASSLESATEAFF
CDR3nt: TGTGCCAGCAGCTTGGAATCGGCCACTGAAGCTTTCTTT

j_gene: TRBJ2-7
abundance: NA
len: 12
d_gene: NA
v_gene: TRBV28
CDR3aa: CATQQGRHEQYF
CDR3nt: TGTGCCACCCAACAGGGACGCCACGAGCAGTACTTC

j_gene: TRBJ2-3
abundance: NA
len: 13
d_gene: TRBD1
v_gene: TRBV6-9
CDR3aa: CACGDRVTDTQYF
CDR3nt: TGTGCCTGTGGGGACAGGGTCACAGATACGCAGTATTTT

j_gene: TRBJ2-4
abundance: NA
len: 18
d_gene: NA
v_gene: TRBV7-2
CDR3aa: CASSSTLRDTDSKNIQYF
CDR3nt: TGTGCCAGCAGCTCTACCCTCCGGGACACCGACTCAAAAAACATTCAGTACTTC

j_gene: TRBJ2-3
abundance: once
len: 18
d_gene: TRBD2
v_gene: TRBV15
CDR3aa: CATSSGRTSGTSTDTQYF
CDR3nt: TGTGCCACCAGCAGTGGTAGGACTAGCGGGACCAGCACAGATACGCAGTATTTT

j_gene: TRBJ2-5
abundance: NA
len: 13
d_gene: NA
v_gene: TRBV19
CDR3aa: CASRKDGGETQYF
CDR3nt: TGTGCCAGTAGAAAGGACGGAGGAGAGACCCAGTACTTC

j_gene: TRBJ2-5
abundance: NA
len: 14
d_gene: NA
v_gene: TRBV7-9
CDR3aa: CASSLADRKETQYF
CDR3nt: TGTGCCAGCAGCTTAGCGGACAGAAAAGAGACCCAGTACTTC

j_gene: TRBJ1-1
abundance: NA
len: 12
d_gene: NA
v_gene: TRBV18
CDR3aa: CASSPLGIEAFF
CDR3nt: TGTGCCAGCTCACCACTTGGGATTGAAGCTTTCTTT